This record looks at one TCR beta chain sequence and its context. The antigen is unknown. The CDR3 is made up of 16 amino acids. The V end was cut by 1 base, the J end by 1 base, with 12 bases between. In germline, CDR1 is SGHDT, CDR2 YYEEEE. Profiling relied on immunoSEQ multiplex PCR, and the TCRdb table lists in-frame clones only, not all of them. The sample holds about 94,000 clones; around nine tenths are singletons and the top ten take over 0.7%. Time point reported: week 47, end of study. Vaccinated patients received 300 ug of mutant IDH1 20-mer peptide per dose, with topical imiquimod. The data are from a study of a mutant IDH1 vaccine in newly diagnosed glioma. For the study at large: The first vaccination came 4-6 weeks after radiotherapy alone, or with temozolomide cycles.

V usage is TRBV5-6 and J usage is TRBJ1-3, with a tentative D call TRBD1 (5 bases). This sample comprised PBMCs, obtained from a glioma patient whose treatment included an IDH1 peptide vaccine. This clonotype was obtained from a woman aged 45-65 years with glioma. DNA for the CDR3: TGTGCCAGCAGCTTGTTAGGTGCAGGGTCTGGAAACACCATATATTTT. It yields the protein CASSLLGAGSGNTIYF. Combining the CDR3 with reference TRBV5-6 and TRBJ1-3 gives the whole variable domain DAGVTQSPTHLIKTRGQQVTLRCSPKSGHDTVSWYQQALGQGPQFIFQYYEEEERQRGNFPDRFSGHQFPNYSSELNVNALLLGDSALYLCASSLLGAGSGNTIYFGEGSWLTVV.